This T cell receptor beta chain was recovered during a study of T cells in Graves' hyperthyroidism and ophthalmopathy. Study-wide findings and caveats: Appearing also in blood were most of the thyroid clonotypes expanded above 0.001.

RNA transcripts were the template for amplifying TCR beta CDR3 regions. When the TCR CDR3 underwent first-round RT-PCR, the HTBI primer set was used. TCRdb called the multiplex PCR reads again in MiXCR, with one record for every CDR3 protein. The sample has under 130,000 distinct CDR3 sequences, 45% to 50% seen once; the top ten hold roughly 26%. Graves' hyperthyroidism is called stable when ophthalmopathy does not progress within 18 months. Exclusion criteria comprised uncontrolled infection, other autoimmune disease, pregnancy or lactation. Clinical symptoms, serum thyroxine, TRAb, thyroid ultrasound and orbital computed tomography established diagnosis. This clonotype was detected many times. Its antigen is as yet unknown. The sample comprised blood. The receptor comes from a middle-aged man with Graves' hyperthyroidism.

CDR3 protein: CSAGMRSLSYEQYF. Here the CDR3 DNA reads TGCAGTGCTGGGATGAGGTCCCTCTCCTACGAGCAGTACTTC. The rearrangement joins TRBV20-1 to TRBJ2-7; D unresolved. The V and J ends lost 5 bases and 0 bases respectively, with 14 bases between them. The germline V gene has CDR1 DFQATT and CDR2 SNEGSKA (reference sequence). There are 14 residues in the CDR3.